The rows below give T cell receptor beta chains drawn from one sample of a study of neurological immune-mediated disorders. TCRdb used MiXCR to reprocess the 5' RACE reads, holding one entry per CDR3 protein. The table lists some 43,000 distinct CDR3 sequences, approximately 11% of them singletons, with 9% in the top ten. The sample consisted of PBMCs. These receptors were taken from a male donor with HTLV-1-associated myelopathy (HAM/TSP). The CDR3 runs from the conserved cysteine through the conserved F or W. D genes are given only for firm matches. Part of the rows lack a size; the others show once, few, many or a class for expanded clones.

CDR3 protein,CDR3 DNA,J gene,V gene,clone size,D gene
CASSPGQAVMNTEAFF,TGCGCCAGCAGCCCGGGACAGGCCGTAATGAACACTGAAGCTTTCTTT,TRBJ1-1,TRBV5-1,many,TRBD1
CASSPSAGATGNIQYF,TGTGCCAGCAGCCCCTCAGCGGGGGCAACGGGGAACATTCAGTACTTC,TRBJ2-4,TRBV14,many,TRBD2
CASSPLTGNTEAFF,TGCGCCAGCAGCCCCTTGACGGGCAACACTGAAGCTTTCTTT,TRBJ1-1,TRBV5-1,many,NA
CASSLPGKVAEAFF,TGCGCCAGCAGCTTGCCGGGGAAGGTTGCTGAAGCTTTCTTT,TRBJ1-1,TRBV5-1,many,NA
CASSLDPLWGSGANVLTF,TGTGCCAGCAGCTTAGACCCTCTTTGGGGCTCTGGGGCCAACGTCCTGACTTTC,TRBJ2-6,TRBV7-2,many,NA
CASSLVERELFF,TGTGCCAGCAGCTTAGTCGAAAGGGAGCTGTTTTTT,TRBJ2-2,TRBV7-9,many,NA
CSARQDGGHYGYTF,TGCAGTGCTAGACAGGACGGAGGTCACTATGGCTACACCTTC,TRBJ1-2,TRBV20-1,many,NA
CSVAPPNGPEAFF,TGCAGCGTTGCCCCGCCTAATGGCCCTGAAGCTTTCTTT,TRBJ1-1,TRBV29-1,many,NA
CASSYSAGGGAVTQYF,TGTGCCAGCAGTTACTCAGCGGGGGGCGGTGCTGTGACCCAGTACTTC,TRBJ2-5,TRBV6-5,many,TRBD2
CSAIDRGEGLGYGYTF,TGCAGTGCTATAGACAGGGGGGAGGGTTTGGGCTATGGCTACACCTTC,TRBJ1-2,TRBV20-1,many,TRBD1
CASHTGTSGEKLFF,TGTGCCAGCCACACCGGGACATCAGGTGAAAAACTGTTTTTT,TRBJ1-4,TRBV11-2,NA,NA
CSARGATGGDEQYF,TGCAGTGCTAGAGGCGCGACAGGGGGCGACGAGCAATACTTC,TRBJ2-7,TRBV20-1,NA,TRBD1
CASSEDGRGVSQPQHF,TGTGCCAGCAGTGAAGATGGGAGGGGAGTTAGTCAGCCCCAGCATTTT,TRBJ1-5,TRBV2,many,NA
CASSGGQGGPTFSYNEQFF,TGCGCCAGCAGCGGGGGACAGGGGGGACCTACCTTCTCCTACAATGAGCAGTTCTTC,TRBJ2-1,TRBV5-1,NA,TRBD1
CASSPGQGVGAFF,TGCGCCAGCAGCCCGGGACAGGGGGTAGGAGCTTTCTTT,TRBJ1-1,TRBV5-1,many,TRBD1
CASSYRGPAEAFF,TGTGCCAGCAGTTACAGGGGGCCGGCTGAAGCTTTCTTT,TRBJ1-1,TRBV6-5,many,TRBD1
CASSLRGPLHEQYF,TGTGCCAGCAGCTTACGGGGACCCCTTCACGAGCAGTACTTC,TRBJ2-7,TRBV7-9,many,NA